This TCR beta chain was sequenced in a study of cytomegalovirus exposure and HLA in healthy donors. PCR involved 60 Vbeta and 13 Jbeta primers. Assay used: immunoSEQ multiplex PCR; TCRdb lists only in-frame clones, some missing. This sample has about 200,000 clones, with around four fifths found just once. Regarding the study as a whole: Productive status was seen about 87% or about 30% of the time for most TCR beta V segments in an earlier analysis.

Comment on this clone: The antigen remains undetermined.

CDR3 size: 16 residues. Germline V lookup: CDR1 SEHNR, CDR2 FQNEAQ (reference sequence). Sequencing used PBMCs. The TCR was taken from a man between 50 and 59 years old in good health and CMV-seronegative. The rearrangement uses TRBV7-9 and TRBJ2-5, with 14 bases lining up with TRBD2. The better agreement between TRBJ2-7 and the DNA end casts doubt on the J call. The CDR3: CASSLTSGRAAYEQYF. For the CDR3, the DNA is TGTGCCAGCAGCTTGACTAGCGGGAGGGCCGCTTACGAGCAGTACTTC.